This TCR beta chain was identified during a study of lymphopenia after photon versus proton radiotherapy. Study results and caveats: A bigger post-nadir fall in TCR diversity correlated inversely with survival time in deceased patients. After the lymphocyte nadir, photon-treated repertoires showed oligoclonal expansion, especially of CD8+ Temra cells.

Germline CDR1 and CDR2: LNHDA and SQIVND (reference sequence). The CDR3 is made up of 16 amino acids. Between the trimmed V and J ends, which lost 2 bases and 0 bases, there was a span of 11 bases. To note about this clone: Its antigen is as yet unknown.

Sequencing used immunoSEQ multiplex PCR; TCRdb keeps in-frame clones, though not all of them. Counted here are around 20,000 clones, 85% occurring once; the ten biggest clones make up about 17%. The chain is built from TRBV19 and TRBJ1-5, with D uncertain. The sequences come from peripheral blood, collected from a patient treated with photon-based radiotherapy. The sequence came from a man in his fifties or sixties with pancreatic cancer. The CDR3 reads CASSIWSGDSNQPQHF. The DNA of the CDR3 is TGTGCCAGTAGTATATGGTCGGGCGATAGCAATCAGCCCCAGCATTTT.